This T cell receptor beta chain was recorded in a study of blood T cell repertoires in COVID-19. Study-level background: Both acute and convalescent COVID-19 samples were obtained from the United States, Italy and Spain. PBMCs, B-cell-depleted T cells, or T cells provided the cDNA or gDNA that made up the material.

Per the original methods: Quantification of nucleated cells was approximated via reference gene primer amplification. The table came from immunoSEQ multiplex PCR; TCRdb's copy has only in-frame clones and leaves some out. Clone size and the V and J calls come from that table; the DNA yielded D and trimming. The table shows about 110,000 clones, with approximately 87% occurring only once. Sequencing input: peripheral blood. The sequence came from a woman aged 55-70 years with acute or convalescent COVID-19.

DNA of the CDR3: TGCAGCGTTGCCGGTTATAACTACGAGCAGTACTTC. This encodes CSVAGYNYEQYF. The gene calls are TRBV29-1 and TRBJ2-7, with no clear D. CDR1 is SQVTM and CDR2 is ANQGSEA in the germline V gene. The CDR3 spans 12 residues. Trimming shortened V by 4 bases and J by 3 bases, and 10 bases separated the two germline ends.